This T cell receptor beta chain was sequenced in a study of OX40 agonist ivuxolimab in advanced cancers. This clone was detected a few times. Its antigen is as yet unknown. Exclusion applied to patients with autoimmune disease history or systemic immunosuppression. Germline values: CDR1 LNHDA, CDR2 SQIVND (reference sequence). The V gene lost 3 bases and the J gene lost 7 bases, with 6 bases spanning the gap. This CDR3 is built from 11 residues. TCRdb's copy holds only in-frame clones and misses some; the assay was immunoSEQ multiplex PCR. Seen here are 60,000 to 90,000 clones, about 92% observed once, and the top ten hold 0.3% to 0.4%. Study conclusions and caveats: CD4+ T cells averaged fewer expanded clones than CD8+ T cells. Antigen targets of the expanded peripheral T cells went undetermined.

The sequence came from an adult with an advanced solid tumor such as melanoma, head and neck, liver or kidney cancer. The chain combines TRBV19 with TRBJ1-1, with D unclear. The sequencing here drew on CD4+ or CD8+ T cells sorted from blood, taken in a trial of the OX40 agonist ivuxolimab. The CDR3 loop is CASSINLEAFF. The CDR3 DNA sequence: TGTGCCAGTAGTATTAACCTTGAAGCTTTCTTT. Full variable domain (missing parts from reference TRBV19 and TRBJ1-1): DGGITQSPKYLFRKEGQNVTLSCEQNLNHDAMYWYRQDPGQGLRLIYYSQIVNDFQKGDIAEGYSVSREKKESFPLTVTSAQKNPTAFYLCASSINLEAFFGQGTRLTVV.